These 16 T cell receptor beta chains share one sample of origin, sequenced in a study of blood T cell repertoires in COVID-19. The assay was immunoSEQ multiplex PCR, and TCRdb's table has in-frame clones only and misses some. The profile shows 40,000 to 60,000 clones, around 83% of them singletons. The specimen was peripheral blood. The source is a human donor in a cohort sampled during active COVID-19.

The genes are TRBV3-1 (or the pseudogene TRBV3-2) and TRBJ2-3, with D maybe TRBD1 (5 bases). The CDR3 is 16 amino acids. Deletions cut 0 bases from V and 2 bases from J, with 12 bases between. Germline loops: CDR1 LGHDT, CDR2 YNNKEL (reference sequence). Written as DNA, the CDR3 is TGTGCCAGCAGCCAAGAAGGGGCGAAGGACACAGATACGCAGTATTTT. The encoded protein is CASSQEGAKDTDTQYF.

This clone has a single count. The CDR3 DNA is TGTGCCAGCAGCTTAAGCGTTGGCAGGGGGCTCCTTAACAATGAGCAGTTCTTC. Amino acids: CASSLSVGRGLLNNEQFF. The genes are TRBV7-9 and TRBJ2-1; 8 positions agree with TRBD1. The germline V gene encodes CDR1 SEHNR and CDR2 FQNEAQ (reference sequence). The V segment lost 2 bases and the J segment 5 bases; nucleotides outside the gene matches: 14. CDR3 length equals 18 residues.

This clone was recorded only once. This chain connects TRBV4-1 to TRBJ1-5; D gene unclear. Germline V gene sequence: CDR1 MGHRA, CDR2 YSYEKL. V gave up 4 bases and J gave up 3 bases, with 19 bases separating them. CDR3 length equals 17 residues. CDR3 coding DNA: TGCGCCAGCAGCCCCGCCCTCGGGAGAAGCCCCAATCAGCCCCAGCATTTT. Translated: CASSPALGRSPNQPQHF.

Here the CDR3 reads CASSQGLVGADTQYF. As DNA, the CDR3 is TGTGCCAGCAGCCAAGGACTCGTAGGAGCAGATACGCAGTATTTT. This chain uses TRBV3-1 (or the pseudogene TRBV3-2) with TRBJ2-3, with D hard to call. Looked up from germline, CDR1 is LGHDT and CDR2 is YNNKEL (reference sequence). Trimming pared 1 base from V and 4 bases from J, leaving 12 bases between. The CDR3 loop spans 15 amino acids.

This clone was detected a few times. CDR3 DNA sequence: TGCGCCAGCAGCTTGGCCGGTGGGACAGGGTCCGAGCAGTACTTC. This gives the protein CASSLAGGTGSEQYF. This chain connects TRBV5-1 to TRBJ2-7; TRBD1 aligns across 9 bases. The CDR3 covers 15 residues. Unmatched junction bases numbered 7, after V lost 0 bases and J lost 6 bases. CDR1 SGHRS and CDR2 YFSETQ come from the germline V gene.

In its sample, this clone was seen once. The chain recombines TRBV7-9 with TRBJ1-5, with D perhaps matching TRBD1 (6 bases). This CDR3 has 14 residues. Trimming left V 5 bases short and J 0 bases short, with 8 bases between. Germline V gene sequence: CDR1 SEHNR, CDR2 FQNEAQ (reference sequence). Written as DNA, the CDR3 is TGTGCCAGCAGCCGGGACATTAGCAATCAGCCCCAGCATTTT. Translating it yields CASSRDISNQPQHF.

The CDR3 nucleotides read TGTGCCAGCAGCTTAAACAGGGGTGAAAAACTGTTTTTT. Amino acids: CASSLNRGEKLFF. The chain couples TRBV7-2 to TRBJ1-4; 7 bases line up with TRBD1. There are 13 residues in the CDR3. Germline CDR1 reads SGHTA; CDR2 reads FQGNSA. With V trimmed by 2 bases and J by 7 bases, 1 base remained unmatched.

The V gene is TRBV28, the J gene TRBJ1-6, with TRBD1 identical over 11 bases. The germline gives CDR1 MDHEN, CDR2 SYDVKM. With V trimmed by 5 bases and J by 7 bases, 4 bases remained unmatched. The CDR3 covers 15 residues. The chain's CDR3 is CASSGGTGGNSPLHF. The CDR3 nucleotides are TGTGCCAGCAGTGGGGGGACAGGGGGGAATTCACCCCTCCACTTT.

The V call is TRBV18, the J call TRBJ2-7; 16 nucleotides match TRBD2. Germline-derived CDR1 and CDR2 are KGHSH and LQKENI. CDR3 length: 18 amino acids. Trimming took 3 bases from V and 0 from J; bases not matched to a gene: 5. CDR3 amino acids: CASSPPGLAGGSSYEQYF. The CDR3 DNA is TGTGCCAGCTCACCTCCGGGACTAGCGGGAGGGAGCTCCTACGAGCAGTACTTC.

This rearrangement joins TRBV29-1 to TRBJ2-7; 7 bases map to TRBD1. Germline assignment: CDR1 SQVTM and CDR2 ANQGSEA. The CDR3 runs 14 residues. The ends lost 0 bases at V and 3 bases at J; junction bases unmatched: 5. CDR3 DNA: TGCAGCGTTGAAGATCCCGGACAGGACTACGAGCAGTACTTC. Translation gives CSVEDPGQDYEQYF.

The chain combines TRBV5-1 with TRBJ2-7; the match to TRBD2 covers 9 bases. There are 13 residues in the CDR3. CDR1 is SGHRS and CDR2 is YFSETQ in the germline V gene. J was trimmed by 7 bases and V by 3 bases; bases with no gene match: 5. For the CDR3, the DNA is TGCGCCAGCAGCTCTAGCGGGACGGATGAGCAGTACTTC. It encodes CASSSSGTDEQYF.

CDR3 nucleotides: TGTGCCTGCCAAGGGGACCCCGGGGGGAAACTGTTTTTT. Translation: CACQGDPGGKLFF. This chain links TRBV30 with TRBJ1-4; D perhaps matches TRBD1 (5 bases). Germline CDR1 and CDR2: GTSNPN and SVGIG (reference sequence). The CDR3 runs to 13 residues. Trimming took off 6 bases at V and 11 bases at J, with 19 bases between the two ends.

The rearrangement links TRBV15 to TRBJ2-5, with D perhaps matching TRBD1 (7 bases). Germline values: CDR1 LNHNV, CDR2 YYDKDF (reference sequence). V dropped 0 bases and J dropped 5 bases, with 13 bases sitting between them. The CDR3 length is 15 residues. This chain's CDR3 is CATSRDLAGGETQYF. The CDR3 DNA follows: TGTGCCACCAGCAGAGATCTGGCAGGGGGGGAGACCCAGTACTTC.

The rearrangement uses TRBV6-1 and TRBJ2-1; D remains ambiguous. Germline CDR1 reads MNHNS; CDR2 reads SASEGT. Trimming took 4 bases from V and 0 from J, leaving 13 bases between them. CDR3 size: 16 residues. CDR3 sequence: CASSGPIRSSYNEQFF. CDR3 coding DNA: TGTGCCAGCAGTGGCCCCATTCGGAGCTCCTACAATGAGCAGTTCTTC.

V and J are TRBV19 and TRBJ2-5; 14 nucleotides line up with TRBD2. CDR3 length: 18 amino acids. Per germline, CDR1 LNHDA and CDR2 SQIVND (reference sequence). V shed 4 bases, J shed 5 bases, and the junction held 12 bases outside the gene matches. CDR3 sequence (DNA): TGTGCCAGTAGTAAGGGGACTAGCGGGAGCCAGCGGCGGGAGACCCAGTACTTC. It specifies CASSKGTSGSQRRETQYF.

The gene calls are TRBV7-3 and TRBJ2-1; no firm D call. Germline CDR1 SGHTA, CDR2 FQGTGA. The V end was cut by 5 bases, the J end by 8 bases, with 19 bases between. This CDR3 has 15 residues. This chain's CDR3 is CASSLSATASDEQFF. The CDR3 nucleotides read TGTGCCAGCAGCCTGTCGGCTACGGCCAGCGATGAGCAGTTCTTC.